Below are 11 T cell receptor beta chains sequenced from a single sample in a study of blood T cell repertoires in COVID-19. TCRdb's copy holds only in-frame clones and misses some; the assay was immunoSEQ multiplex PCR. Here the sample spans approximately 160,000 clones, more than 70% being singletons. Sequences were obtained from PBMCs or T cells enriched from blood (not recorded which). The receptors here all came from a man between 35 and 55 years old who had recovered from COVID-19.

The rearrangement links TRBV6-5 to TRBJ2-6; D gene uncertain. The CDR3 has 13 amino acids. Looked up from germline, CDR1 is MNHEY and CDR2 is SVGAGI. The V end lost 8 bases, the J end lost 3 bases, and 8 bases lay between the germline ends. The CDR3 loop is CASGRGGANVLTF. Written as DNA, the CDR3 is TGTGCCAGCGGTCGAGGTGGGGCCAACGTCCTGACTTTC.

This clone occurred many times. This chain uses TRBV4-1 with TRBJ1-5, with TRBD1 identical over 7 bases. With 1 base clipped from V and 4 bases from J, the junction kept 1 base outside the gene matches. The V gene's germline CDR1 is MGHRA and CDR2 YSYEKL. This CDR3 has 14 residues. The CDR3 is CASSQADRNQPQHF. CDR3 nucleotides: TGCGCCAGCAGCCAAGCGGACAGGAATCAGCCCCAGCATTTT.

The chain links TRBV7-3 to TRBJ2-5; D is possibly TRBD1 (5 bases). The germline V and J ends were trimmed by 10 bases and 5 bases, with 17 bases remaining between them. The CDR3 extends over 13 amino acids. From germline, CDR1 is SGHTA and CDR2 FQGTGA. The CDR3 DNA follows: TGTGCCACAGGGTATAAGCCCGGGGAGACCCAGTACTTC. Its protein product is CATGYKPGETQYF.

The chain is built from TRBV7-2 and TRBJ2-1, with D maybe TRBD2 (6 bases). The V end was cut by 5 bases, the J end by 0 bases, with 11 bases between. This CDR3 has 15 amino acids. Germline CDR1 SGHTA, CDR2 FQGNSA. CDR3 bases: TGTGCCAGCAGCCCGGGGGTTAGCTCCTACAATGAGCAGTTCTTC. Its protein is CASSPGVSSYNEQFF.

The CDR3 nucleotides are TGTGCCAGCTCACCATCCGGGGGAGGGAACACTGAAGCTTTCTTT. The encoded protein is CASSPSGGGNTEAFF. This chain links TRBV18 with TRBJ1-1, with TRBD1 as a possible D gene (5 bases). The V gene lost 2 bases and the J gene lost 1 base, with 11 bases spanning the gap. CDR3 length: 15 residues. CDR1 and CDR2 (germline): KGHSH, LQKENI.

There are a few counts of this clone. The rearrangement joins TRBV2 to TRBJ2-1, with 7 nucleotides matching TRBD1. Germline V gives CDR1 SNHLY, CDR2 FYNNEI. Trimming cost V 4 bases and J 6 bases; bases outside gene matches: 6. The CDR3 runs 14 residues. CDR3: CASSATGPTNEQFF. The CDR3, as DNA: TGTGCCAGCAGTGCGACAGGGCCCACCAATGAGCAGTTCTTC.

This clone was found once. The chain recombines TRBV4-2 with TRBJ1-2, with 7 bases matching TRBD1. The V gene's germline CDR1 is LGHNA and CDR2 YNFKEQ. The junction had 12 bases not matched to a gene; V was cut back by 4 bases and J by 7 bases. The CDR3 length is 15 residues. The CDR3 DNA sequence: TGTGCCAGCAGCCCCCCGGGACAGACTTTGTCTGGCTACACCTTC. Its protein product is CASSPPGQTLSGYTF.

The chain couples TRBV13 to TRBJ1-3; the match to TRBD1 covers 9 bases. V shed 5 bases, J shed 6 bases, and the junction held 17 bases outside the gene matches. The CDR3 covers 18 residues. Germline V gene data show CDR1 as PRHDT and CDR2 as FYEKMQ (reference sequence). The CDR3 loop is CASSTQGRSGQGTNTIYF. The DNA of the CDR3 is TGTGCCAGCAGCACCCAGGGACGGAGCGGACAGGGGACAAACACCATATATTTT.

The gene calls are TRBV18 and TRBJ1-3, with 7 bases lining up with TRBD1. This CDR3 has 18 amino acids. V lost 3 bases, J lost 0 bases, and 11 bases stayed unmatched. Looked up from germline, CDR1 is KGHSH and CDR2 is LQKENI. The CDR3 nucleotides read TGTGCCAGCTCACCTCAGCTGGCCGACAGGGACTCTGGAAACACCATATATTTT. This gives the protein CASSPQLADRDSGNTIYF. Based on the CDR3 plus reference TRBV18 and TRBJ1-3, the full variable domain is NAGVMQNPRHLVRRRGQEARLRCSPMKGHSHVYWYRQLPEEGLKFMVYLQKENIIDESGMPKERFSAEFPKEGPSILRIQQVVRGDSAAYFCASSPQLADRDSGNTIYFGEGSWLTVV.

This chain links TRBV5-5 with TRBJ1-2, with 9 bases identical to TRBD1. V lost 4 bases and J lost 2; bases outside the gene matches: 6. The CDR3 is made up of 15 amino acids. The V gene's germline CDR1 is SGHKS and CDR2 YYEKEE (reference sequence). The CDR3 spells CASSAPGQGNYGYTF. For the CDR3, the DNA is TGTGCCAGCAGCGCACCGGGACAGGGAAACTATGGCTACACCTTC.

The rearrangement links TRBV5-1 to TRBJ1-2; D is possibly TRBD1 (5 bases). The CDR3 sequence is 15 residues long. The ends were cut back, 4 bases at V and 0 bases at J, with 13 bases in the middle. Germline CDR1 and CDR2: SGHRS and YFSETQ. CDR3 DNA sequence: TGCGCCAGCAGCCTGCAGGGCGACCCTAACTATGGCTACACCTTC. Encoded protein: CASSLQGDPNYGYTF.